This TCR beta chain was captured by sequencing in a study of human T cells and chemical hapten exposure (dated by TCRdb to about 2021). For the study in its entirety: For sensitization, 2% DPC in acetone was applied to a 2 cm by 2 cm area of upper inner arm skin. Throughout the roughly 23-week study period, patients were also given weekly therapeutic DPC doses on the scalp. Patch testing was performed on the upper back with Finn chambers containing 0.01% DPC, and the patch tests were scored after 6 days according to International Contact Dermatitis Research Group standards. Alopecia areata with under or over 50% scalp involvement, alopecia totalis and alopecia universalis were represented in the patient cohort, which was mostly female. Libraries were combined into a pool for sequencing, and differences in TCR yield between samples came mainly from small differences in library volumes within the pool. This study followed changes in the peripheral blood TCR repertoire in vivo during primary and secondary sensitization of alopecia patients to the hapten diphenylcyclopropenone (DPC). Blood was sampled from patients pre-sensitization (week 0) and at 2, 6 and about 24 weeks after DPC sensitization. For TCR sequencing, blood came from 25 to 35 alopecia patients at anywhere from one to four time points (pre-sensitization, 2, 6 and 24 weeks). Overall study outcomes, separate from this receptor: The number of TCRs above 1 in 1000 frequency did not change with DPC sensitization; there was no evidence of global repertoire structure alterations. Expanded TCRs formed significantly more large CDR3 similarity clusters than pre-sensitization or healthy control sets, consistent with antigen-driven responses. Because all patients had alopecia, a presumed autoimmune disease, the immune response of the patients might differ from that of healthy individuals. Repeated subsampling changed both the strength of the expansion versus patch-test correlation and the threshold at which the correlation became significant. Patch test score correlated positively with the number of PT1 expanded TCRs, reaching significance at thresholds 8, 16 and 32 but not at 4.

Turning to this clonotype: Its specific antigen is unknown. Base qualities are not provided; no much larger clone lies one nucleotide away.

Libraries were made using RACE. These reads were obtained on a NextSeq 500. During library preparation, unique molecular identifiers were attached to individual cDNA molecules so that TCRs could be counted in a quantitative, reproducible way. Both TCR alpha and TCR beta chains were sequenced from each blood RNA sample. The paper's data handling went like this. A median of approximately 100,000 TCRs per sample was observed, with a range of roughly 20,000 to 750,000. V, J and CDR3 annotation of the TCR reads was carried out using the Decombinator software suite. For the PS versus PT1 abundance plots, all samples were subsampled to the same number of TCRs (28,000). TCRs were defined as expanded if absent before sensitization and observed at least eight times at the 2-week time point. TCRdb reworked the public reads: Q25 trimming with fastp, MiXCR clone assembly, productive beta chains retained. When rows share a CDR3 protein, they turn into one entry using the most common DNA and genes. TCRdb's processing, not the study's, gives the V and J calls here. A total of about 89,000 distinct CDR3 sequences appear in this sample, 13% of them only once. The ten largest account for roughly 5.7% of the sample.

Including cysteine and phenylalanine, the CDR3 has 14 amino acids. Here the CDR3 DNA is all that survives: 42 bases in frame from base 1. From the germline V gene (reference sequence), CDR1 is MNHNY and CDR2 is SVGAGI. Clipping removes 5 bases from V and 4 bases from J, with 5 as the unmatched junction base count. Per the publication, the time point label means: patch test 3, about 24 weeks after DPC sensitization. The intended sense of this specimen's treatment or condition label: therapeutic diphenylcyclopropenone sensitization with weekly scalp DPC. At every patch-test visit, the blood draw took place before the patch test was put on. Patients were eligible if aged 18 to 70, diagnosed with alopecia and judged suitable for DPC therapy, and pregnant patients were excluded. Unfractionated whole blood was collected in Tempus Blood RNA tubes, and total RNA was extracted from that blood.

Recombination linked TRBV6-6 to TRBJ2-5; 9 middle bases align to TRBD1. This receptor was taken from a woman aged 50 to 60 with alopecia areata. Some clones in this sample may be carry-over from other donors' samples. Sample: whole blood, taken in connection with sensitization to the hapten diphenylcyclopropenone (DPC). In nucleotide form, the sequence is TGTGCCAGCAGTAGCGGGGACAGGGTAGAGACCCAGTACTTC. Translated, this is CASSSGDRVETQYF.